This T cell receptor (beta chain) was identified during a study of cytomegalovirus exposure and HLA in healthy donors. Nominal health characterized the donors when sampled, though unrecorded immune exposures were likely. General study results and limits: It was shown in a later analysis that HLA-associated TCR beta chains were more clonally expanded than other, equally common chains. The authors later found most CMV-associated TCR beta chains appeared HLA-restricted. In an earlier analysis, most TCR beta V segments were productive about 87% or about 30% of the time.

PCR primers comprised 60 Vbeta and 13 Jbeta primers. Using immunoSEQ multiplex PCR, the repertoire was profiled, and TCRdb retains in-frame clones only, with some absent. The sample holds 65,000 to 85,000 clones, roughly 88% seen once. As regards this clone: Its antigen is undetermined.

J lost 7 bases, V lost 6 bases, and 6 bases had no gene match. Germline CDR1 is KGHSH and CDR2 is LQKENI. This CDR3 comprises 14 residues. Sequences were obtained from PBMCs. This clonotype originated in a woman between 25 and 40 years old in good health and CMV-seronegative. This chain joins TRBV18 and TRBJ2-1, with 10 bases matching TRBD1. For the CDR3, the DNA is TGTGCCAGCTCTTTCGGACAGGGGGAAAATGAGCAGTTCTTC. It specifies CASSFGQGENEQFF.